This T cell receptor (beta chain) was recovered during a study of shared clonotypes between healthy human individuals. About the research overall: Ranging from 18 to 49 in age, donors were two women and a few men. Per donor, three plates held CD4 naive cells, three held CD4 memory, two held CD8 naive and one held CD8 memory.

Findings of the study overall: It was observed that approximately 5% of naive CD4 clonotypes were shared across several donors.

Details on this clone: As yet, its antigen is unknown.

In the naive CD8 group, cells lacked CD45RO and were positively selected for CCR7, so terminally differentiated effector memory CD45RA+ cells were left out. Healthy HIV-negative adults with no recent acute infections or vaccinations were recruited as donors. The repertoire was sequenced with immunoSEQ multiplex PCR; TCRdb's copy has only in-frame clones and lacks some. This sample yields 760,000 or so clones, of which approximately 96% are seen a single time; over 0.2% belongs to the top ten. The receptor was isolated from a man under 40 in good health. Sample: naive CD8+ T cells sorted from blood.

CDR3 in DNA: TGTGCCAGTAGTGTCACACCGAACAATGAGCAGTTCTTC. Its translation is CASSVTPNNEQFF. This chain links TRBV19 with TRBJ2-1; no reliable D call. This CDR3 has 13 residues. The germline CDR1 and CDR2 sequences are LNHDA and SQIVND (reference sequence). V lost 5 bases to trimming and J lost 5 bases, with 10 bases between them.